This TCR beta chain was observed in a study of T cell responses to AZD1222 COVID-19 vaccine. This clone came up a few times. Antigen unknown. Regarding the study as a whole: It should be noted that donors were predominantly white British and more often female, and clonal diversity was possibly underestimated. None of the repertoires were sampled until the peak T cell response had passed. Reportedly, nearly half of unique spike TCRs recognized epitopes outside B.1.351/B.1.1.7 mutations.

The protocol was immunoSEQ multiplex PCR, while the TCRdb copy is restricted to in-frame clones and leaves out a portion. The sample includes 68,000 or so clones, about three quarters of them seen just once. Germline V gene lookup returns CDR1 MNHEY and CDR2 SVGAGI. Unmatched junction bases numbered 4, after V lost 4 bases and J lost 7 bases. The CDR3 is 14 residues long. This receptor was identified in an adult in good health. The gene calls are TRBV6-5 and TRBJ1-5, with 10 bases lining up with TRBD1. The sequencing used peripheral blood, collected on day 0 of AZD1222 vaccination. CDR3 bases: TGTGCCAGCAGTTTGACAGGGGGCGGCCAGCCCCAGCATTTT. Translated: CASSLTGGGQPQHF.